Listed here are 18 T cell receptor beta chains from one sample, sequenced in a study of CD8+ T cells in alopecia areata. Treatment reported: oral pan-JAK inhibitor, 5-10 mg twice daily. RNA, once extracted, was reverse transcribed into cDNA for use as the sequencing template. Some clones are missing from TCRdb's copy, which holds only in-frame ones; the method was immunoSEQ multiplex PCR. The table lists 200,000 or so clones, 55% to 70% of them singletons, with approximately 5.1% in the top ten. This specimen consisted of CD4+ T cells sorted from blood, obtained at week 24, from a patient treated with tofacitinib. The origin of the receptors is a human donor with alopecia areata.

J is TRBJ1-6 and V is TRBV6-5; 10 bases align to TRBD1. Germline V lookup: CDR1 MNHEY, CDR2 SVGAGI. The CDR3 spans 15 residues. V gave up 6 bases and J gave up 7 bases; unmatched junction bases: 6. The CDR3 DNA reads TGTGCCAGCAGCCTAGACAGGGGGCGGAATTCACCCCTCCACTTT. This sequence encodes CASSLDRGRNSPLHF.

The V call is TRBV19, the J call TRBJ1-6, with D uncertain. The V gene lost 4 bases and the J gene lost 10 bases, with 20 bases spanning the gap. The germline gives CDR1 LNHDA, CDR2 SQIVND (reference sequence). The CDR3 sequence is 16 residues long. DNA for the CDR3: TGTGCCAGTAGTACCCAAAGGACCGGGGTCGGGTCACCCCTCCACTTT. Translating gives CASSTQRTGVGSPLHF.

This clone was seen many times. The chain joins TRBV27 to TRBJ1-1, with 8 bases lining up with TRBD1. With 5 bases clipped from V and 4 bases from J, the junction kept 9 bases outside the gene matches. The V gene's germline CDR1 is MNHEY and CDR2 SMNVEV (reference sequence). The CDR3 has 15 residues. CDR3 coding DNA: TGTGCCAGCAGTAAACAGGGGGGAATGGTCACTGAAGCTTTCTTT. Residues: CASSKQGGMVTEAFF.

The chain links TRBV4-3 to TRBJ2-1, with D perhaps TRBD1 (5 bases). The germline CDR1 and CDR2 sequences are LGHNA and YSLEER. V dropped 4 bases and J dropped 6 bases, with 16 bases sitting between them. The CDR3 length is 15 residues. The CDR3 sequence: CASSLGHALVNEQFF. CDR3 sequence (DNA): TGCGCCAGCAGCCTGGGGCATGCGTTAGTCAATGAGCAGTTCTTC.

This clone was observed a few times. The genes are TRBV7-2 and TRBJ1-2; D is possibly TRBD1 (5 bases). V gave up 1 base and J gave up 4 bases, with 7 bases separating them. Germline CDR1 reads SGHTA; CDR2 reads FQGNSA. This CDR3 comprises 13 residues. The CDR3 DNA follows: TGTGCCAGCAGCTTAGGACAGCTCTATGGCTACACCTTC. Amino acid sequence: CASSLGQLYGYTF.

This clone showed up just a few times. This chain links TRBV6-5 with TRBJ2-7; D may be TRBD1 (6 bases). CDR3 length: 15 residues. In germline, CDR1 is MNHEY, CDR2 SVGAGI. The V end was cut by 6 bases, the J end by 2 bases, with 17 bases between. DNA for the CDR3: TGTGCCAGCAGCCGCCGGGAACAGGGCGCCTACGAGCAGTACTTC. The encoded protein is CASSRREQGAYEQYF.

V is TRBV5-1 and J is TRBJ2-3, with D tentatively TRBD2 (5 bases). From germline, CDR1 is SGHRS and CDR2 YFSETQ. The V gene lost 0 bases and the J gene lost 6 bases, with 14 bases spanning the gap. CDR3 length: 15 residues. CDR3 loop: CASSLGTAVADTQYF. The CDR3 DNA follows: TGCGCCAGCAGCTTGGGGACTGCGGTGGCGGATACGCAGTATTTT.

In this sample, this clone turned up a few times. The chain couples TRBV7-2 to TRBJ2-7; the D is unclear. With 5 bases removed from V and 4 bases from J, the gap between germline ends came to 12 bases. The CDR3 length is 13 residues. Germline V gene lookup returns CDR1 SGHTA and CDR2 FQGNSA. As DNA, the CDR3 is TGTGCCAGCAGCCTCAATGACGGTTACGAGCAGTACTTC. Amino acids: CASSLNDGYEQYF. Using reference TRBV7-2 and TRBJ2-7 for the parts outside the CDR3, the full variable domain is GAGVSQSPSNKVTEKGKDVELRCDPISGHTALYWYRQSLGQGLEFLIYFQGNSAPDKSGLPSDRFSAERTGGSVSTLTIQRTQQEDSAVYLCASSLNDGYEQYFGPGTRLTVT.

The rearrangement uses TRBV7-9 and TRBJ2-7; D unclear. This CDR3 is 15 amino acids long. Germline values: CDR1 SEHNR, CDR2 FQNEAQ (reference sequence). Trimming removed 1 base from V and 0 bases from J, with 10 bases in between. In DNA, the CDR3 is TGTGCCAGCAGCTTAGGTGTTCGGAACTCCTACGAGCAGTACTTC. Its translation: CASSLGVRNSYEQYF.

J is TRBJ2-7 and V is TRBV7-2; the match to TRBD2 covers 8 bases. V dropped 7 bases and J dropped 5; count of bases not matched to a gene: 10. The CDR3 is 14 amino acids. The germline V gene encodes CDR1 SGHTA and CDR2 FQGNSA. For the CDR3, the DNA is TGTGCCAGCACACGTAGCGGGGCTCGAAACGAGCAGTACTTC. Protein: CASTRSGARNEQYF.

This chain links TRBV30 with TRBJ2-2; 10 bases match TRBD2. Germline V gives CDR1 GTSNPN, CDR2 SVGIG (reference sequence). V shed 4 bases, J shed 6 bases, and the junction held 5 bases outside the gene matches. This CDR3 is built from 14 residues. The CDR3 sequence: CAWTSGSYSGELFF. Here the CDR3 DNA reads TGTGCCTGGACTAGCGGGAGTTACTCCGGGGAGCTGTTTTTT.

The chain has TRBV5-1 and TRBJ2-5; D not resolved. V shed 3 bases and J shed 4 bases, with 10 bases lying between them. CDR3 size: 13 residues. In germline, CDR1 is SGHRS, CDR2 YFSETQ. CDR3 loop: CASSSWLPETQYF. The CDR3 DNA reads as TGCGCCAGCAGCTCCTGGCTACCAGAGACCCAGTACTTC.

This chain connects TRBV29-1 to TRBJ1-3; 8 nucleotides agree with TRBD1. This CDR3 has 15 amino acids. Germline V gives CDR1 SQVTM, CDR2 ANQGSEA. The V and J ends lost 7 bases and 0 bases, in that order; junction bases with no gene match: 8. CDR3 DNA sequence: TGCAGCGCCGGGACAGGCTTCGACTCTGGAAACACCATATATTTT. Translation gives CSAGTGFDSGNTIYF.

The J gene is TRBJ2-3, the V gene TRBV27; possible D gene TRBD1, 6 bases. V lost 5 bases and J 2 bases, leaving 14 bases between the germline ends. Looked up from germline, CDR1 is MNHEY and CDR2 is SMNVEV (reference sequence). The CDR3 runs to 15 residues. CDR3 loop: CASSVTGLNTDTQYF. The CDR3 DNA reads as TGTGCCAGCAGTGTAACAGGGTTGAACACAGATACGCAGTATTTT.

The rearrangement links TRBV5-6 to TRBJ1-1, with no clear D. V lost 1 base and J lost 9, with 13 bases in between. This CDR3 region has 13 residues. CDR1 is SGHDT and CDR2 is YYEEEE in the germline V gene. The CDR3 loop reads CASSLTTVRKAFF. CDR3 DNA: TGTGCCAGCAGCTTGACGACGGTTCGCAAAGCTTTCTTT.

The CDR3 sequence is CASSSTRYEQYF. CDR3 in DNA: TGTGCCAGCAGTAGTACTCGCTACGAGCAGTACTTC. The genes are TRBV6-1 and TRBJ2-7; D gene unclear. The CDR3 has 12 amino acids. With 5 bases removed from V and 3 bases from J, the gap between germline ends came to 8 bases. Looked up from germline, CDR1 is MNHNS and CDR2 is SASEGT.

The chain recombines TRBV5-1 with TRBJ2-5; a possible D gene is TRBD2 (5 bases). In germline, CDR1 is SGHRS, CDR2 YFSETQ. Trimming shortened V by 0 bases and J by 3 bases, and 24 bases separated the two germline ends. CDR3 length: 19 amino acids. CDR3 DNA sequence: TGCGCCAGCAGCTTGGCCGTCTCGGGGTGGGCAGGTCGAGAAGAGACCCAGTACTTC. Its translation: CASSLAVSGWAGREETQYF.

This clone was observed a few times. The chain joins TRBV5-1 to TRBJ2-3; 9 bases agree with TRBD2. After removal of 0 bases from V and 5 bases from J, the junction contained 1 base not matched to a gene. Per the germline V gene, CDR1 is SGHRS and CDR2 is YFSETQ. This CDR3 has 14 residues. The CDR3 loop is CASSLGLAEDTQYF. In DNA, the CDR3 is TGCGCCAGCAGCTTGGGACTAGCGGAAGATACGCAGTATTTT.